These 31 T cell receptor beta chains came from one sample sequenced in a study of T cell clonality in common variable immunodeficiency. Clones were read by immunoSEQ multiplex PCR, and TCRdb kept only the in-frame ones, dropping some. The sample has 45,000 to 65,000 clones, none seen only once. The specimen was peripheral blood mononuclear cells. All receptors derive from a person aged 18-70 years in good health.

This clone was detected only a few times. One end of the junction is discordant with germline, which a read error may explain. Sequencing ends 3 residues short of the CDR3 end; the germline J gene provides the rest. Other DNA sequences in this specimen translate into the identical CDR3. The genes are TRBV18 and TRBJ1-3; D is possibly TRBD1 (5 bases). The CDR3 length is 16 residues. CDR1 is KGHSH and CDR2 is LQKENI in the germline V gene. The CDR3: CASSRIDSASGNTIYF. The covered CDR3 bases are TGTGCCAGCTCACGTATAGACAGTGCCTCTGGAAACACA.

This clone has at least ten counts. The missing CDR3 end, 3 residues past where the read stops, is filled in from the germline J gene. The V and J genes are TRBV12-3 or TRBV12-4 and TRBJ1-5, with D unresolved. The CDR3 runs 15 residues. Trimming removed 5 bases at V and 9 bases at J, with 20 bases between. The sequenced CDR3 bases are TGTGCCAGCAGTCTAGACCTCCCCTGGCGGATGCCC. Translating it yields CASSLDLPWRMP. The whole CDR3 is CASSLDLPWRMPQHF.

This clone was counted at least ten times. The read falls 3 residues short of the CDR3 end, and the missing part is taken from the germline J gene. The chain joins TRBV5-1 to TRBJ2-1, with D possibly matching TRBD1 (6 bases). Trimming left V 6 bases short and J 4 bases short, with 14 bases between. Germline V gene lookup returns CDR1 SGHRS and CDR2 YFSETQ. This CDR3 contains 14 residues. The CDR3 loop is CASNTGRGYNEQFF. The CDR3 bases that were read are TGCGCCAGCAATACAGGGCGCGGTTACAATGAG.

Details on this clone: Read data end 3 residues before the CDR3 end; the end is taken from the germline J gene. V is TRBV7-2 and J is TRBJ1-2; tentatively, D is TRBD1 (6 bases). This CDR3 region has 15 residues. The V end lost 1 base, the J end lost 4 bases, and 13 bases lay between the germline ends. Germline V lookup: CDR1 SGHTA, CDR2 FQGNSA. The sequenced part of the CDR3 DNA is TGTGCCAGCAGCTTAGGGACAGTCGGTGGCTATGGC. Translating it yields CASSLGTVGGYG. The entire CDR3 protein is CASSLGTVGGYGYTF.

Ten or more counts support this clone. The CDR3 end lies 3 residues beyond the end of the read and is filled in from the germline J gene. V and J are TRBV19 and TRBJ1-2; tentative D call: TRBD1 (6 bases). Germline CDR1 is LNHDA and CDR2 is SQIVND (reference sequence). Deletions cut 5 bases from V and 4 bases from J, with 14 bases between. This CDR3 has 14 residues. Here the CDR3 reads CASSWDTGTYGYTF. Partial CDR3 DNA: TGTGCCAGTAGTTGGGACACAGGGACCTATGGC.

In the case of this clone: The read ends 3 residues shy of where the CDR3 ends; the end is completed using the germline J gene. The chain is built from TRBV7-6 and TRBJ1-2; D ambiguous. CDR1 and CDR2 from the germline V gene are SGHVS and FNYEAQ. CDR3 length: 14 residues. The sequenced part of the CDR3 DNA is TGTGCCAGCGCCGCCAGAGGGCTAATAAACGAC. Protein product: CASAARGLIND. The whole CDR3 sequence reads CASAARGLINDYTF.

This clone has a count of ten or more. The read terminates 3 residues ahead of where the CDR3 ends, so the germline J gene completes it. The chain links TRBV4-2 to TRBJ2-2, with D possibly being TRBD2 (7 bases). The CDR3 is 16 residues long. The germline V gene has CDR1 LGHNA and CDR2 YNFKEQ. The V end lost 4 bases, the J end lost 5 bases, and 17 bases lay between the germline ends. The part of the CDR3 DNA that was read is TGTGCCAGCAGCCTCGGGGGGCGGAGTTGGACCGGGGAG. This gives the protein CASSLGGRSWTGE. The CDR3 in full is CASSLGGRSWTGELFF.

Notes on this clone: A read error may produce the germline difference seen at one junction end. The CDR3 is cut off 3 residues early in the read; its end comes from the germline J gene. The chain couples TRBV7-9 to TRBJ1-2; a possible D gene is TRBD1 (5 bases). CDR3 length: 14 residues. Looked up from germline, CDR1 is SEHNR and CDR2 is FQNEAQ (reference sequence). CDR3 DNA, as far as it was read: TGTGCCAGCAGTTTAGGCGACAGATTCCCCGGC. This sequence encodes CASSLGDRFPG. The complete CDR3 protein is CASSLGDRFPGYTF.

This clone has more than one count but fewer than ten. The junction shows a germline mismatch at one end, possibly a read error. With the read ending 3 residues before the CDR3 end, the germline J gene is used to fill in that end. The chain combines TRBV7-9 with TRBJ1-3; possibly TRBD1 for D (5 bases). The CDR3 runs 14 residues. Germline values: CDR1 SEHNR, CDR2 FQNEAQ (reference sequence). The covered CDR3 bases are TGTGCCAGCAGCCCCCGGGACTCTGGAAACACA. Protein: CASSPRDSGNT. The CDR3 reads in full as CASSPRDSGNTIYF.

This clone was detected ten times or more. With the read ending 3 residues before the CDR3 end, the germline J gene is used to fill in that end. The chain employs TRBV20-1 and TRBJ2-3, with 10 bases aligning to TRBD2. The CDR3 sequence is 15 residues long. Trimming at V came to 5 bases and at J to 4 bases, leaving 9 bases not matched to a gene. Germline CDR1 reads DFQATT; CDR2 reads SNEGSKA (reference sequence). Partial CDR3 DNA: TGCAGTGCTGGGGAAGCGGGGGGGCGAGCAGATACG. It codes for CSAGEAGGRADT. The whole CDR3 is CSAGEAGGRADTQYF.

This clone showed up many times. The read is 3 residues too short to cover the CDR3 end, so that end is filled in from the germline J gene. The rearrangement joins TRBV20-1 to TRBJ1-5; 7 bases align to TRBD1. The germline V gene encodes CDR1 DFQATT and CDR2 SNEGSKA (reference sequence). This CDR3 contains 17 residues. The V and J ends lost 4 bases and 3 bases, in that order; junction bases with no gene match: 15. CDR3 DNA (partial): TGCAGTGCTAACAGGGGAGGGTCCTCGCGGGACAATCAGCCC. It specifies CSANRGGSSRDNQP. The entire CDR3 reads CSANRGGSSRDNQPQHF.

This clone occurred a few times. The missing CDR3 end, 3 residues past where the read stops, is filled in from the germline J gene. The chain links TRBV19 to TRBJ1-4; TRBD1 matches at 8 bases. V was pared by 4 bases and J by 6 bases, with 7 bases of the junction left unmatched. CDR1 and CDR2 from the germline V gene are LNHDA and SQIVND (reference sequence). This CDR3 region has 15 residues. The chain's CDR3 is CASSTETGADEKLFF. CDR3 DNA, as far as it was read: TGTGCCAGTAGTACAGAGACAGGGGCGGATGAAAAA.

There are many counts of this clone. This chain's CDR3 is CASSTRSGAGELFF. The part of the CDR3 DNA that was read is TGTGCCAGTAGTACCCGAAGCGGGGCCGGGGAG. The V gene is TRBV19, the J gene TRBJ2-2; 7 nucleotides line up with TRBD2. The CDR3 end is not reached by the read, which stops 3 residues before it; the germline J gene fills it in. Losses at the gene ends were 4 bases for V and 6 bases for J; bases not matched to a gene: 5. The CDR3 sequence is 14 residues long. The V gene's germline CDR1 is LNHDA and CDR2 SQIVND (reference sequence).

Ten or more counts support this clone. The observed sequence ends 3 residues before the CDR3 terminus, with the missing tail filled in from the germline J gene. The chain joins TRBV28 to TRBJ2-3; D might be TRBD1 (6 bases). CDR3 length: 15 amino acids. Deletions cut 3 bases from V and 1 base from J, with 11 bases between. The germline CDR1 and CDR2 sequences are MDHEN and SYDVKM. Partial CDR3 DNA: TGTGCCAGCAGTTTGGGGGCGGATCGCACAGATACG. Translating it yields CASSLGADRTDT. The whole CDR3 sequence is CASSLGADRTDTQYF.

This clone has a handful of counts. Read data end 3 residues before the CDR3 end; the end is taken from the germline J gene. This chain links TRBV18 with TRBJ1-2; possible D gene TRBD1, 5 bases. Trimming left V 4 bases short and J 3 bases short, with 9 bases between. Germline V gene sequence: CDR1 KGHSH, CDR2 LQKENI. This CDR3 is built from 13 residues. The CDR3 DNA, read in part, is TGTGCCAGCTCACTGAGGGGTGACTATGGC. The encoded protein is CASSLRGDYG. The entire CDR3 protein reads CASSLRGDYGYTF.

This clone was detected only a few times. CDR3 residues: CASSEDLYGYTF. The DNA read from the CDR3 is TGTGCCAGCAGTGAAGACTTGTATGGC. This chain links TRBV2 with TRBJ1-2; D is undetermined. The read ends 3 residues before the CDR3 terminus; that terminus is restored from the germline J gene. Germline CDR1 reads SNHLY; CDR2 reads FYNNEI. The CDR3 runs 12 residues. The germline V and J ends were trimmed by 1 base and 5 bases, with 5 bases remaining between them.

This clone has at least ten counts. The CDR3 extends 3 residues past the end of the read, so its final part is completed from the germline J gene. J is TRBJ1-4 and V is TRBV2; 9 positions agree with TRBD1. CDR1 is SNHLY and CDR2 is FYNNEI in the germline V gene. V lost 8 bases to trimming and J lost 4 bases; unmatched junction nucleotides: 8. The CDR3 is 15 amino acids. The CDR3 DNA, read in part, is TGTGCCAGCGGAGGACAGGGGACTAATAATGAAAAA. This codes for CASGGQGTNNEK. The full CDR3 protein reads CASGGQGTNNEKLFF.

This clone has a count of ten or more. Read coverage stops 3 residues before the CDR3 terminus; the germline J gene supplies the remainder. V and J are TRBV2 and TRBJ1-2; D may be TRBD1 (6 bases). Trimming removed 0 bases from V and 7 bases from J, with 18 bases in between. Germline lookup yields CDR1 SNHLY and CDR2 FYNNEI. The length of the CDR3 is 16 residues. CDR3 region: CASSEASVRGTGGYTF. Incomplete CDR3 DNA: TGTGCCAGCAGTGAAGCGTCCGTCAGGGGCACTGGTGGC.

This clone has a count of ten or more. The CDR3 end lies 3 residues beyond the end of the read and is filled in from the germline J gene. This chain uses TRBV2 with TRBJ2-7, with 8 bases that match TRBD2. The CDR3 length is 14 residues. After removal of 6 bases from V and 0 bases from J, the junction contained 4 bases not matched to a gene. Germline V CDR1 and CDR2: SNHLY, FYNNEI. Incomplete CDR3 DNA: TGTGCCAGCAGGTATAGCGGGGTCTCCTACGAG. Amino acids: CASRYSGVSYE. In full, the CDR3 is CASRYSGVSYEQYF.

This clone was detected ten times or more. The read falls 3 residues short of the CDR3 end, and the missing part is taken from the germline J gene. This chain connects TRBV20-1 to TRBJ2-5; 7 nucleotides line up with TRBD1. Per the germline V gene, CDR1 is DFQATT and CDR2 is SNEGSKA (reference sequence). Trimming cost V 5 bases and J 2 bases; bases outside gene matches: 8. The CDR3 spans 14 residues. CDR3 DNA (partial): TGCAGTGCTTTCCGACAGGGCAGACAAGAGACC. Its protein product is CSAFRQGRQET. The complete CDR3 protein is CSAFRQGRQETQYF.

A remark on this clone: The CDR3 goes on 3 residues after the read ends, and that part is filled in from the germline J gene. This chain connects TRBV30 to TRBJ1-5; TRBD1 matches at 8 bases. V shed 5 bases, J shed 6 bases, and the junction held 18 bases outside the gene matches. Germline CDR1 and CDR2: GTSNPN and SVGIG (reference sequence). This CDR3 region has 17 residues. This CDR3 reads CAWGTGQGPPYGQPQHF. Incomplete CDR3 DNA: TGTGCCTGGGGGACAGGTCAGGGTCCTCCGTATGGTCAGCCC.

This clone showed up many times. The CDR3 extends 3 residues past the end of the read, so its final part is completed from the germline J gene. The chain couples TRBV6-2 or TRBV6-3 to TRBJ2-5, with 9 positions matching TRBD2. V was pared by 5 bases and J by 5 bases, with 9 bases of the junction left unmatched. The CDR3 is 15 amino acids. Germline V gives CDR1 MNHEY, CDR2 SVGEGT. CDR3 bases read: TGTGCCAGCAGTACAGAGCGGGAGGTGATGGAGACC. Amino acids: CASSTEREVMET. In full, the CDR3 is CASSTEREVMETQYF.

This clone was detected many times. The read finishes 3 residues shy of the CDR3 end, and the germline J gene is used to complete it. The J gene is TRBJ2-7, the V gene TRBV6-1; 7 bases map to TRBD2. CDR1 is MNHNS and CDR2 is SASEGT in the germline V gene. Losses at the gene ends were 4 bases for V and 2 bases for J; bases not matched to a gene: 8. The CDR3 length is 15 residues. CDR3 protein: CASSAVLASPYEQYF. The part of the CDR3 DNA that was read is TGTGCCAGCAGTGCAGTACTAGCGTCTCCCTACGAG.

This clone came up many times. This CDR3 reads CASSAGSQPQHF. The part of the CDR3 DNA that was read is TGTGCCAGCAGTGCAGGCTCTCAGCCC. The chain carries TRBV6-1 and TRBJ1-5, with D uncertain. The read terminates 3 residues ahead of where the CDR3 ends, so the germline J gene completes it. Trimming removed 4 bases at V and 6 bases at J, with 7 bases between. The CDR3 is 12 amino acids. CDR1 is MNHNS and CDR2 is SASEGT in the germline V gene.

This clone was found many times. The sequenced fragment ends 3 residues before the CDR3 boundary, so the rest is inferred from the germline J gene. J is TRBJ1-6 and V is TRBV20-1; D perhaps matches TRBD1 (6 bases). The CDR3 loop spans 16 amino acids. Germline-derived CDR1 and CDR2 are DFQATT and SNEGSKA (reference sequence). V shed 0 bases and J shed 8 bases, with 17 bases lying between them. The CDR3 spells CSAREQAGAVYSPLHF. The DNA read from the CDR3 is TGCAGTGCTAGAGAACAGGCAGGGGCGGTTTATTCACCC.

This clone was observed many times. The read ends 3 residues shy of where the CDR3 ends; the end is completed using the germline J gene. The chain employs TRBV7-2 and TRBJ2-1; 10 positions agree with TRBD2. V shed 7 bases, J shed 9 bases, and the junction held 12 bases outside the gene matches. Germline CDR1 and CDR2: SGHTA and FQGNSA. The CDR3 runs to 15 residues. The part of the CDR3 DNA that was read is TGTGCCAGCAACTCCGCTAGCGGGAGTCAGGCTGAG. Residues: CASNSASGSQAE. The complete CDR3 protein is CASNSASGSQAEQFF.

This clone appeared a few times. The read halts 3 residues ahead of the CDR3 end, with the missing end drawn from the germline J gene. The chain recombines TRBV19 with TRBJ1-5; the match to TRBD1 covers 9 bases. The CDR3 covers 14 residues. The germline V gene has CDR1 LNHDA and CDR2 SQIVND (reference sequence). The V gene end was trimmed by 3 bases and the J gene end by 5 bases; junction bases not matched to a gene: 2. Incomplete CDR3 DNA: TGTGCCAGTAGTATTACAGGGGGCTATCAGCCC. Residues: CASSITGGYQP. The entire CDR3 reads CASSITGGYQPQHF.

This clone came up a few times. The read finishes 3 residues shy of the CDR3 end, and the germline J gene is used to complete it. The chain is built from TRBV11-2 and TRBJ2-2, with D possibly matching TRBD1 (6 bases). The CDR3 runs 13 residues. The ends were cut back, 5 bases at V and 4 bases at J, with 8 bases in the middle. Germline V CDR1 and CDR2: SGHAT, FQNNGV. Incomplete CDR3 DNA: TGTGCCAGCAGCCAAGGGGGCACCGGGGAG. This codes for CASSQGGTGE. The entire CDR3 protein is CASSQGGTGELFF.

This clone has ten or more counts. The CDR3 extends 3 residues past the end of the read, so its final part is completed from the germline J gene. V and J are TRBV14 and TRBJ2-1, with TRBD2 matching over 7 bases. V trimming: 3 bases; J trimming: 0 bases; junction bases outside the gene matches: 2. Germline CDR1 and CDR2: SGHDN and FVKESK. CDR3 length: 15 amino acids. CDR3 protein: CASSQRGSSYNEQFF. The part of the CDR3 DNA that was read is TGTGCCAGCAGCCAGCGCGGGAGCTCCTACAATGAG.

This clone was seen many times. The read is 3 residues too short to cover the CDR3 end, so that end is filled in from the germline J gene. The chain has TRBV7-3 and TRBJ2-1, with 9 bases lining up with TRBD2. This CDR3 has 15 residues. J was trimmed by 7 bases and V by 4 bases; bases with no gene match: 8. Germline V gene lookup returns CDR1 SGHTA and CDR2 FQGTGA. CDR3 DNA (partial): TGTGCCAGCAGCTCGCCTGCGGGGGGGAGGAATGAG. Translating gives CASSSPAGGRNE. The entire CDR3 sequence reads CASSSPAGGRNEQFF. Supplemented by reference TRBV7-3 and TRBJ2-1, the full variable domain reads GAGVSQTPSNKVTEKGKYVELRCDPISGHTALYWYRQSLGQGPEFLIYFQGTGAADDSGLPNDRFFAVRPEGSVSTLKIQRTERGDSAVYLCASSSPAGGRNEQFFGPGTRLTVL.

Ten or more counts support this clone. The CDR3 sequence: CASLGPGQGLSSYNEQFF. CDR3 DNA (partial): TGTGCCAGCTTAGGTCCGGGACAGGGGCTCAGCTCCTACAATGAG. V usage is TRBV2 and J usage is TRBJ2-1; 10 bases align to TRBD1. The read stops 3 residues short of the end of the CDR3; the missing end is completed from the germline J gene. This CDR3 is 18 amino acids long. V shed 8 bases, J shed 0 bases, and the junction held 13 bases outside the gene matches. The germline gives CDR1 SNHLY, CDR2 FYNNEI.